The next 10 T cell receptor beta chains were all read from a single sample in a study of cytomegalovirus exposure and HLA in healthy donors. TCRdb's table, derived via immunoSEQ multiplex PCR, lists solely in-frame clones and lacks some. The table records around 140,000 clones, 80% to 90% of them present only once. The sample taken for sequencing was PBMCs. The receptors were sampled from a young man in good health and CMV-seropositive.

The chain recombines TRBV21-1 with TRBJ1-1; no DNA check was done on the table's D call, TRBD1. TRBV21-1 is a known pseudogene. There are 15 residues in the CDR3. The DNA of the CDR3 is TGTGCCAGCATCCTTGCTGGCCCGATGAACACTGAAGCTTTCTTT. Its translation is CASILAGPMNTEAFF.

This clone was observed a few times. This chain connects TRBV5-1 to TRBJ1-2, with D hard to call. Germline V gives CDR1 SGHRS, CDR2 YFSETQ. The CDR3 has 15 amino acids. V lost 4 bases and J 3 bases, leaving 16 bases between the germline ends. Here the CDR3 DNA reads TGCGCCAGCAGCCCTCTGCGGGCAGGAGACTATGGCTACACCTTC. Encoded protein: CASSPLRAGDYGYTF.

This sequence joins TRBV18 and TRBJ2-3; D may be TRBD2 (6 bases). CDR1 KGHSH and CDR2 LQKENI come from the germline V gene. This CDR3 region has 17 residues. Trimming took off 0 bases at V and 6 bases at J, with 19 bases between the two ends. For the CDR3, the DNA is TGTGCCAGCTCACCACCGATACAGGAGGGCGGTTGGGATACGCAGTATTTT. Translation gives CASSPPIQEGGWDTQYF.

This clone has a single count. This chain links TRBV2 with TRBJ2-1; no definite D call. V dropped 3 bases and J dropped 6 bases, with 21 bases sitting between them. Germline CDR1 SNHLY, CDR2 FYNNEI. The CDR3 runs to 17 residues. This CDR3 reads CASSDLTLDHPGNEQFF. As DNA, the CDR3 is TGTGCCAGCAGTGATCTGACCTTGGATCACCCGGGCAATGAGCAGTTCTTC.

The chain is built from TRBV6-1 and TRBJ2-1; 12 positions match TRBD2. V shed 9 bases, J shed 3 bases, and the junction held 6 bases outside the gene matches. Looked up from germline, CDR1 is MNHNS and CDR2 is SASEGT. This CDR3 comprises 15 residues. The CDR3 nucleotides read TGTGCCAGTCGACTAGCGGGAGTTAACTACAATGAGCAGTTCTTC. It codes for CASRLAGVNYNEQFF.

The chain has TRBV5-1 and TRBJ2-1; TRBD2 aligns across 13 bases. This CDR3 spans 14 amino acids. Germline loops: CDR1 SGHRS, CDR2 YFSETQ. Losses at the gene ends were 6 bases for V and 5 bases for J; bases not matched to a gene: 2. The CDR3 sequence is CASKGLAGDNEQFF. As DNA, the CDR3 is TGCGCCAGCAAAGGACTAGCGGGGGACAATGAGCAGTTCTTC. The variable domain in full, with the rest retrieved from reference TRBV5-1 and TRBJ2-1, is KAGVTQTPRYLIKTRGQQVTLSCSPISGHRSVSWYQQTPGQGLQFLFEYFSETQRNKGNFPGRFSGRQFSNSRSEMNVSTLELGDSALYLCASKGLAGDNEQFFGPGTRLTVL.

This rearrangement joins TRBV5-1 to TRBJ2-2, with 7 bases fitting TRBD1. The CDR3 contains 15 residues. The germline gives CDR1 SGHRS, CDR2 YFSETQ. With 3 bases clipped from V and 5 bases from J, the junction kept 7 bases outside the gene matches. The CDR3 region is CASSSGGRGTGELFF. The CDR3 bases are TGCGCCAGCAGCTCAGGGGGAAGGGGTACCGGGGAGCTGTTTTTT. Variable domain in full (rest from reference TRBV5-1 and TRBJ2-2): KAGVTQTPRYLIKTRGQQVTLSCSPISGHRSVSWYQQTPGQGLQFLFEYFSETQRNKGNFPGRFSGRQFSNSRSEMNVSTLELGDSALYLCASSSGGRGTGELFFGEGSRLTVL.

The gene calls are TRBV5-5 and TRBJ2-7; 7 bases fit TRBD1. Germline CDR1 SGHKS, CDR2 YYEKEE (reference sequence). Trimming removed 0 bases from V and 7 bases from J; junction bases left unmatched: 7. The CDR3 loop spans 14 amino acids. This chain's CDR3 is CASSLVKGAREQYF. CDR3 bases: TGTGCCAGCAGCTTGGTAAAGGGGGCGAGGGAGCAGTACTTC.

J is TRBJ2-7 and V is TRBV7-9; D perhaps matches TRBD1 (5 bases). Trimming stripped 3 bases from V and 2 bases from J, with 11 bases between. This CDR3 contains 14 residues. Germline V gene data show CDR1 as SEHNR and CDR2 as FQNEAQ (reference sequence). The CDR3 sequence is CASSLGTGPYEQYF. The CDR3 DNA reads as TGTGCCAGCAGCTTGGGAACAGGACCCTACGAGCAGTACTTC.

The chain uses TRBV12-5 and TRBJ2-6; 7 positions match TRBD2. The germline gives CDR1 LGHNT, CDR2 FRNRAP. J lost 2 bases, V lost 7 bases, and 11 bases had no gene match. The CDR3 sequence is 17 residues long. CDR3 region: CASAPGGSPPGANVLTF. CDR3 coding DNA: TGTGCTAGTGCCCCCGGGGGGAGTCCCCCTGGGGCCAACGTCCTGACTTTC.